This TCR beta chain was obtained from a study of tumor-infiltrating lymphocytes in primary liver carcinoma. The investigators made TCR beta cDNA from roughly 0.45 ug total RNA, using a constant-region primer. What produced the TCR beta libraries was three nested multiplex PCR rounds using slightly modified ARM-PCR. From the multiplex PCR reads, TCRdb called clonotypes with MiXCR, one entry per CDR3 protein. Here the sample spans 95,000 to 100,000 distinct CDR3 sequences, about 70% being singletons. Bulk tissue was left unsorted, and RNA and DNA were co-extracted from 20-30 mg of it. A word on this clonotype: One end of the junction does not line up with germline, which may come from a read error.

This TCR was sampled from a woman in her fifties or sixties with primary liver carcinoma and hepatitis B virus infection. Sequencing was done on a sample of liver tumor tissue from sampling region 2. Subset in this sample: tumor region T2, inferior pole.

The chain's CDR3 is CAWSRMGYGQYF. The CDR3 DNA reads as TGTGCCTGGAGTAGGATGGGCTACGGGCAGTACTTC. The rearrangement links TRBV30 to TRBJ2-7; D call uncertain. The CDR3 contains 12 residues. From germline, CDR1 is GTSNPN and CDR2 SVGIG (reference sequence).